Listed below are T cell receptor beta chains from one sample, sequenced in a study of blood T cell repertoires in COVID-19. Here immunoSEQ multiplex PCR was the method, and the copy in TCRdb shows in-frame clones only, minus some. The sample contains approximately 310,000 clones, roughly 85% of which appear only once. The sequencing sample was made of PBMCs or T cells enriched from blood (not recorded which). The receptor source for this set is a woman in her 30s who had been exposed to COVID-19. Each CDR3 is given with its conserved first and last residue. Each record gives: D gene, V gene, clone size, J gene, CDR3 protein, CDR3 DNA. The D gene is left open where the match is weak. Clone size is given for some rows only: seen once, a few or many times, or a class if the clone is expanded.

NA	TRBV2	NA	TRBJ1-5	CASSETERGPQHF	TGTGCCAGCAGTGAAACGGAAAGGGGGCCCCAGCATTTT
NA	TRBV4-1	once	TRBJ1-3	CASSQERVLYF	TGCGCCAGCAGCCAAGAGAGGGTACTATATTTT
NA	TRBV6-5	NA	TRBJ1-1	CALRGTEAFF	TGTGCCCTTCGCGGCACTGAAGCTTTCTTT
TRBD1	TRBV5-1	NA	TRBJ1-2	CASSSEGANYGYTF	TGCGCCAGCAGCTCAGAGGGGGCGAACTATGGCTACACCTTC
NA	TRBV30	many	TRBJ2-3	CAWSRGFSSTDTQYF	TGTGCCTGGAGTCGGGGTTTTTCTAGCACAGATACGCAGTATTTT
TRBD2	TRBV2	NA	TRBJ2-3	CASFPLAENTDTQYF	TGTGCCAGCTTCCCACTAGCGGAAAACACAGATACGCAGTATTTT
NA	TRBV28	once	TRBJ1-2	CASRPRGRPHNYGYTF	TGTGCCAGCAGGCCCAGGGGCCGCCCTCATAACTATGGCTACACCTTC
NA	TRBV6-5	medium-sized	TRBJ1-6	CASSYNRANSPLHF	TGTGCCAGCAGTTACAACAGGGCTAATTCACCCCTCCACTTT
NA	TRBV19	NA	TRBJ1-5	CASSLMGAGSQPQHF	TGTGCCAGTAGCCTAATGGGGGCAGGAAGTCAGCCCCAGCATTTT
NA	TRBV4-1	NA	TRBJ2-1	CASSQGGRDFYNEQFF	TGCGCCAGCAGCCAAGGGGGTAGGGACTTCTACAATGAGCAGTTCTTC
TRBD2	TRBV19	NA	TRBJ2-7	CASSMIGAGGSAGEQYF	TGTGCCAGTAGTATGATAGGAGCGGGAGGGTCTGCGGGAGAGCAGTACTTC
NA	TRBV30	few	TRBJ2-2	CAWSPQPDGNTGELFF	TGTGCCTGGAGCCCACAGCCTGACGGTAACACCGGGGAGCTGTTTTTT
TRBD2	TRBV24-1	NA	TRBJ2-2	CATSETGTSGRGNTGELFF	TGTGCCACCAGCGAAACCGGGACTAGCGGGAGGGGTAACACCGGGGAGCTGTTTTTT
NA	TRBV30	NA	TRBJ1-2	CAWILVQGKGYTF	TGTGCCTGGATATTGGTACAGGGTAAAGGCTACACCTTC
NA	TRBV5-1	NA	TRBJ2-7	CASSRSQLYSYEQYF	TGCGCCAGCAGCCGTTCTCAACTATACTCCTACGAGCAGTACTTC
NA	TRBV4-3	NA	TRBJ2-7	CASSQWTVPSKATKQKQYF	TGCGCCAGCAGCCAGTGGACAGTACCTTCTAAAGCTACGAAGCAAAAGCAGTACTTC
TRBD1	TRBV27	NA	TRBJ1-5	CASSIGTGDQPQHF	TGTGCCAGCAGTATCGGGACAGGAGATCAGCCCCAGCATTTT
NA	TRBV25-1	NA	TRBJ2-7	CASSEGFQIHEQYF	TGTGCCAGCAGTGAAGGCTTCCAAATCCACGAGCAGTACTTC
NA	TRBV5-8	NA	TRBJ2-3	CASSLFLPTDTQYF	TGTGCCAGCAGCTTGTTCCTCCCCACAGATACGCAGTATTTT
TRBD1	TRBV5-6	once	TRBJ2-7	CASSFYSGTGVNEQYF	TGTGCCAGCAGCTTTTACTCCGGGACAGGAGTGAACGAGCAGTACTTC
NA	TRBV2	NA	TRBJ1-5	CASSYRVVNQPQHF	TGTGCCAGCAGCTACAGGGTAGTAAATCAGCCCCAGCATTTT
NA	TRBV7-2	NA	TRBJ1-1	CASSFSRNTEAFF	TGTGCCAGCAGCTTTTCGAGGAACACTGAAGCTTTCTTT
NA	TRBV6-5	NA	TRBJ2-5	CASIAIRGVETQYF	TGTGCCAGTATCGCGATCAGGGGAGTGGAGACCCAGTACTTC
TRBD1	TRBV10-2	NA	TRBJ2-3	CASSTGTGYTDTQYF	TGCGCCAGCAGTACCGGGACAGGGTACACAGATACGCAGTATTTT
TRBD2	TRBV28	NA	TRBJ2-7	CASSLEGSGSNEQYF	TGTGCCAGCAGTTTAGAGGGTAGCGGGAGCAACGAGCAGTACTTC
NA	TRBV3-1/TRBV3-2	NA	TRBJ1-5	CASSQGGVGNQPQHF	TGTGCCAGCAGCCAAGGGGGGGTGGGCAATCAGCCCCAGCATTTT
TRBD1	TRBV27	NA	TRBJ2-3	CASSPWTGRADTQYF	TGTGCCAGCAGCCCCTGGACAGGAAGGGCCGATACGCAGTATTTT
NA	TRBV18	NA	TRBJ2-7	CASSRGVAPTIPYEQYF	TGTGCCAGCTCACGAGGAGTAGCGCCAACCATCCCCTACGAGCAGTACTTC
TRBD1	TRBV10-1	once	TRBJ2-1	CASSRDRDNEQFF	TGCGCCAGCAGCCGGGACAGGGACAATGAGCAGTTCTTC
TRBD1	TRBV2	once	TRBJ1-1	CASSPDRGLSEAFF	TGTGCCAGCAGCCCGGACAGGGGGCTTTCTGAAGCTTTCTTT
NA	TRBV30	NA	TRBJ1-2	CAWTRGGYGYTF	TGTGCCTGGACACGAGGGGGCTATGGCTACACCTTC
TRBD1	TRBV18	NA	TRBJ1-2	CASSPNMATGTGDYGYTF	TGTGCCAGCTCACCCAATATGGCTACAGGGACAGGGGACTATGGCTACACCTTC
NA	TRBV28	NA	TRBJ2-7	CASRGGDRLSYEQYF	TGTGCCAGCAGAGGAGGGGACCGCCTCTCCTACGAGCAGTACTTC
TRBD1	TRBV3-1/TRBV3-2	NA	TRBJ1-5	CASSQGDRVDQPQHF	TGTGCCAGCAGCCAAGGGGACAGGGTTGATCAGCCCCAGCATTTT
NA	TRBV11-2	NA	TRBJ2-5	CASSRNDRGTQYF	TGTGCCAGCAGCCGGAACGATCGAGGGACCCAGTACTTC
TRBD1	TRBV5-1	NA	TRBJ1-2	CASQTGDSSGYTF	TGCGCCAGCCAGACAGGGGACTCAAGTGGCTACACCTTC